These 21 T cell receptor beta chains share one sample of origin, sequenced in a study of OX40 agonist ivuxolimab in advanced cancers. Clones were sequenced by immunoSEQ multiplex PCR, and TCRdb holds only the in-frame ones, with some missing. The table has 9,500 to 15,000 clones, over 75% seen once; the top ten hold about 21%. This specimen was CD4+ or CD8+ T cells sorted from blood, taken in a trial of the OX40 agonist ivuxolimab. These TCRs come from an adult with an advanced solid tumor such as melanoma, head and neck, liver or kidney cancer.

This clone was found a few times. The V and J genes are TRBV4-3 and TRBJ1-2; no definite D call. The V end was cut by 3 bases, the J end by 3 bases, with 8 bases between. This CDR3 comprises 13 residues. Germline CDR1 is LGHNA and CDR2 is YSLEER. The CDR3, as DNA: TGCGCCAGCAGCCATCGCCTAGACTATGGCTACACCTTC. It specifies CASSHRLDYGYTF.

The V gene is TRBV9, the J gene TRBJ1-2; D is possibly TRBD1 (5 bases). The germline gives CDR1 SGDLS, CDR2 YYNGEE. Trimming took 0 bases from V and 7 from J, leaving 25 bases between them. The CDR3 runs 18 residues. The CDR3 loop reads CASSVAVNPGQGAGGYTF. The DNA of the CDR3 is TGTGCCAGCAGCGTAGCTGTTAATCCGGGCCAGGGTGCAGGTGGCTACACCTTC. Looking up the rest from reference TRBV9 and TRBJ1-2 gives the full variable domain: DSGVTQTPKHLITATGQRVTLRCSPRSGDLSVYWYQQSLDQGLQFLIQYYNGEERAKGNILERFSAQQFPDLHSELNLSSLELGDSALYFCASSVAVNPGQGAGGYTFGSGTRLTVV.

This clone is deemed hyperexpanded. The chain links TRBV9 to TRBJ1-2; a possible D gene is TRBD1 (5 bases). This CDR3 has 15 residues. Germline loops: CDR1 SGDLS, CDR2 YYNGEE. Trimming took 0 bases from V and 2 from J, leaving 11 bases between them. CDR3 DNA: TGTGCCAGCAGCGTAGCCGGACACCCGAACTATGGCTACACCTTC. Translation: CASSVAGHPNYGYTF.

The chain is built from TRBV5-6 and TRBJ1-4, with a tentative D call TRBD1 (5 bases). V lost 3 bases and J lost 6, with 12 bases in between. In germline, CDR1 is SGHDT, CDR2 YYEEEE. The CDR3 totals 14 residues. The CDR3 loop is CASSSTERDEKLFF. The CDR3 nucleotides are TGTGCCAGCAGCTCGACAGAACGGGATGAAAAACTGTTTTTT.

For this clone: An end of the junction differs from the germline gene, which may be a read error. V and J are TRBV19 and TRBJ2-2; maybe TRBD2 (5 bases). CDR3 length equals 16 residues. CDR1 and CDR2 (germline): LNHDA, SQIVND (reference sequence). The CDR3 DNA reads TGTGCCAGTAGCATAGCCGGGGTTCGGTATACCGGGGAGCTGTTTTTT. Residues: CASSIAGVRYTGELFF.

This chain uses TRBV5-7 with TRBJ2-7; 10 bases are a match to TRBD2. TRBV5-7 is recorded as an ORF, its role being uncertain. Trimming at V came to 0 bases and at J to 2 bases, leaving 5 bases not matched to a gene. CDR3 length equals 16 residues. The CDR3 sequence is CASSLARLAGAYEQYF. The CDR3 DNA sequence: TGTGCCAGCAGCTTGGCACGGCTAGCGGGAGCCTACGAGCAGTACTTC.

V gene TRBV5-6 combines with J gene TRBJ1-1, with 7 nucleotides matching TRBD1. J lost 5 bases, V lost 4 bases, and 8 bases had no gene match. CDR1 is SGHDT, CDR2 YYEEEE, per germline. The CDR3 covers 14 residues. CDR3 sequence reads: CASSPTGRETEAFF. CDR3 bases: TGTGCCAGCAGCCCGACAGGGAGAGAGACTGAAGCTTTCTTT.

This chain connects TRBV7-6 to TRBJ2-3; D unclear. CDR1 SGHVS and CDR2 FNYEAQ come from the germline V gene. V was trimmed by 0 bases and J by 6 bases, leaving 10 bases between them. CDR3 length: 14 residues. CDR3 loop: CASSLAVLGDTQYF. CDR3 nucleotide sequence: TGTGCCAGCAGCTTAGCTGTTCTAGGGGATACGCAGTATTTT.

In this sample, this clone turned up once. The rearrangement joins TRBV7-9 to TRBJ2-2; D gene unclear. This CDR3 spans 11 amino acids. CDR1 SEHNR and CDR2 FQNEAQ come from the germline V gene (reference sequence). Trimming left V 5 bases short and J 6 bases short, with 4 bases between. The chain's CDR3 is CASSPPGELFF. As DNA, the CDR3 is TGTGCCAGCAGCCCTCCCGGGGAGCTGTTTTTT.

This chain uses TRBV11-2 with TRBJ1-6; D gene unclear. The germline CDR1 and CDR2 sequences are SGHAT and FQNNGV. The V end was cut by 0 bases, the J end by 4 bases, with 10 bases between. CDR3 length equals 16 residues. CDR3 amino acids: CASSLDPDVYNSPLHF. The CDR3 DNA reads as TGTGCCAGCAGCTTAGATCCTGATGTGTATAATTCACCCCTCCACTTT.

The chain links TRBV2 to TRBJ2-5; D uncertain. V lost 5 bases to trimming and J lost 1 base, with 5 bases between them. The germline V gene has CDR1 SNHLY and CDR2 FYNNEI. The CDR3 has 12 residues. This chain's CDR3 is CASSRAQETQYF. Here the CDR3 DNA reads TGTGCCAGCAGTAGGGCCCAAGAGACCCAGTACTTC.

This clone rates as medium-sized (0.01 to 0.1%). The chain has TRBV19 and TRBJ1-2; a weak D match, TRBD1 (6 bases). Trimming removed 3 bases at V and 10 bases at J, with 9 bases between. The CDR3 runs 11 residues. Germline CDR1 is LNHDA and CDR2 is SQIVND (reference sequence). The CDR3 sequence: CASSIGQFYTF. The CDR3 region has the DNA TGTGCCAGTAGTATTGGACAGTTCTACACCTTC. Looking up the rest from reference TRBV19 and TRBJ1-2 gives the full variable domain: DGGITQSPKYLFRKEGQNVTLSCEQNLNHDAMYWYRQDPGQGLRLIYYSQIVNDFQKGDIAEGYSVSREKKESFPLTVTSAQKNPTAFYLCASSIGQFYTFGSGTRLTVV.

V gene TRBV5-1 combines with J gene TRBJ2-7; 9 positions match TRBD1. Unmatched junction bases numbered 16, after V lost 2 bases and J lost 1 base. CDR3 size: 19 residues. In germline, CDR1 is SGHRS, CDR2 YFSETQ. The CDR3 here is CASSFSEPWDRVPSYEQYF. The CDR3 DNA reads TGCGCCAGCAGCTTTAGTGAACCCTGGGACAGGGTTCCTTCCTACGAGCAGTACTTC.

J is TRBJ2-1 and V is TRBV9; D is ambiguous. This CDR3 has 13 amino acids. Germline loops: CDR1 SGDLS, CDR2 YYNGEE. V lost 0 bases, J lost 5 bases, and 6 bases lay in between. In nucleotides, the CDR3 is TGTGCCAGCAGCGTAGTAGACCACAATGAGCAGTTCTTC. Translation gives CASSVVDHNEQFF.

This rearrangement joins TRBV27 to TRBJ2-1, with D perhaps assigned TRBD1 or TRBD2 (5 bases each). V was cut by 5 bases and J by 12 bases, with 14 bases left in between. The germline CDR1 and CDR2 sequences are MNHEY and SMNVEV (reference sequence). The CDR3 is 12 residues long. The CDR3 spells CASSPGPPGQFF. Here the CDR3 DNA reads TGTGCCAGCAGTCCGGGACCCCCTGGGCAGTTCTTC.

The chain uses TRBV5-4 and TRBJ2-7; tentative D call: TRBD2 (6 bases). The CDR3 is made up of 14 amino acids. Germline V CDR1 and CDR2: SGHNT, YYREEE (reference sequence). The ends were cut back, 4 bases at V and 3 bases at J, with 14 bases in the middle. CDR3 protein: CASSLGGEGYEQYF. The DNA of the CDR3 is TGTGCCAGCAGCCTGGGGGGTGAGGGCTACGAGCAGTACTTC.

The chain joins TRBV2 to TRBJ1-2, with a possible D match to TRBD1 (5 bases). The V and J ends lost 1 base and 8 bases respectively, with 20 bases between them. The germline CDR1 and CDR2 sequences are SNHLY and FYNNEI. This CDR3 has 16 amino acids. The CDR3 protein is CASSEEEGSLLIGYTF. The CDR3 DNA follows: TGTGCCAGCAGTGAAGAAGAGGGGTCCCTTCTTATAGGCTACACCTTC.

This clone was picked up one time. The chain employs TRBV19 and TRBJ2-1, with a weak D call TRBD2 (6 bases). With 5 bases removed from V and 7 bases from J, the gap between germline ends came to 18 bases. Germline assignment: CDR1 LNHDA and CDR2 SQIVND (reference sequence). There are 15 residues in the CDR3. In DNA, the CDR3 is TGTGCCAGTAGTCCCCGGGACTCCCGGGGTAATGAGCAGTTCTTC. This codes for CASSPRDSRGNEQFF.

This CDR3 is CASSGGTSEETQYF. In DNA form, the CDR3 reads TGTGCCAGCAGCGGGGGGACTAGCGAAGAGACCCAGTACTTC. The V gene is TRBV9, the J gene TRBJ2-5; TRBD2 aligns across 10 bases. CDR1 and CDR2 from the germline V gene are SGDLS and YYNGEE. V lost 3 bases, J lost 3 bases, and 2 bases stayed unmatched. This CDR3 spans 14 amino acids.

The table lists this clone with a count of one. The V and J genes are TRBV6-6 and TRBJ1-2; possible D gene TRBD1, 6 bases. Deletions cut 4 bases from V and 7 bases from J, with 13 bases between. Germline CDR1 is MNHNY and CDR2 is SVGAGI (reference sequence). The CDR3 totals 13 residues. The CDR3 region has the DNA TGTGCCAGCAGTTTTGGGGGCGCGGGTGGCTACACCTTC. This translates into CASSFGGAGGYTF.

The J gene is TRBJ2-2, the V gene TRBV28; D might be TRBD1 or TRBD2, each matching 5 bases. The V and J ends lost 8 bases and 3 bases respectively, with 16 bases between them. The germline V gene encodes CDR1 MDHEN and CDR2 SYDVKM. The CDR3 length is 15 residues. DNA of the CDR3: TGTGCCAGCGGGGGTGTGGGAGACGACACCGGGGAGCTGTTTTTT. Residues: CASGGVGDDTGELFF.